One sample yielded the 30 T cell receptor beta chains listed below, sequenced in a study of blood T cell repertoires in COVID-19. TCRdb's copy holds only in-frame clones and misses some; the assay was immunoSEQ multiplex PCR. Counted here are 90,000 or so clones, around 83% occurring once; the ten biggest clones make up 25%. Sequencing was performed on peripheral blood. These receptor sequences come from a man aged 55-75 years with acute or convalescent COVID-19.

This clone has only a few counts. The chain employs TRBV3-1 (or the pseudogene TRBV3-2) and TRBJ1-6; no firm D call. CDR1 LGHDT and CDR2 YNNKEL come from the germline V gene (reference sequence). The CDR3 is made up of 13 amino acids. V lost 4 bases and J 8 bases, leaving 9 bases between the germline ends. CDR3 sequence reads: CASSRVGDSPLHF. The CDR3 bases are TGTGCCAGCAGCCGAGTCGGGGATTCACCCCTCCACTTT.

For the CDR3, the DNA is TGTGCCAGCAGCTTAGTTGGGACAGGGGGCTCCCAAGAGACCCAGTACTTC. Translating gives CASSLVGTGGSQETQYF. The chain employs TRBV7-2 and TRBJ2-5, with 12 bases that match TRBD1. Germline V gene lookup returns CDR1 SGHTA and CDR2 FQGNSA. J gave up 1 base and V 1 base, and 4 bases lay outside the gene matches. The CDR3 is 17 residues long.

This clone was seen only a few times. The CDR3 DNA follows: TGTGCCAGCAGGAGGCGGGGGGCACTAGCCAAAAACATTCAGTACTTC. Translated: CASRRRGALAKNIQYF. The chain recombines TRBV2 with TRBJ2-4, with 8 bases that match TRBD2. Germline assignment: CDR1 SNHLY and CDR2 FYNNEI. The CDR3 runs to 16 residues. The V and J ends lost 6 bases and 0 bases, in that order; junction bases with no gene match: 7.

In this sample, this clone turned up a few times. This chain links TRBV19 with TRBJ1-6, with a weak D call TRBD1 (6 bases). V was trimmed by 7 bases and J by 4 bases, leaving 17 bases between them. The length of the CDR3 is 16 residues. CDR1 is LNHDA and CDR2 is SQIVND in the germline V gene (reference sequence). CDR3 sequence (DNA): TGTGCCAGTAAACAGGGCGGCGCCGTATATAATTCACCCCTCCACTTT. Its protein is CASKQGGAVYNSPLHF.

The V gene is TRBV5-4, the J gene TRBJ2-7; a weak D match, TRBD1 (5 bases). V lost 4 bases and J 3 bases, leaving 14 bases between the germline ends. CDR3 length: 14 residues. The germline V gene encodes CDR1 SGHNT and CDR2 YYREEE (reference sequence). CDR3 protein: CASSAPDRSYEQYF. In DNA form, the CDR3 reads TGTGCCAGCAGCGCTCCCGACAGAAGCTACGAGCAGTACTTC.

The chain's CDR3 is CASKVTHLRTYYEQYF. The CDR3 DNA reads TGTGCCAGCAAGGTCACTCACCTTCGGACTTACTACGAGCAGTACTTC. V usage is TRBV2 and J usage is TRBJ2-7; D may be TRBD2 (5 bases). Trimming removed 7 bases from V and 3 bases from J, with 22 bases in between. Germline V gene lookup returns CDR1 SNHLY and CDR2 FYNNEI. This CDR3 has 16 residues.

CDR3 region: CASRVQGGDYNEQFF. The CDR3 bases are TGTGCCAGCAGGGTACAGGGTGGTGACTACAATGAGCAGTTCTTC. The chain links TRBV5-5 to TRBJ2-1, with a possible D match to TRBD1 (6 bases). Germline-derived CDR1 and CDR2 are SGHKS and YYEKEE (reference sequence). This CDR3 is built from 15 residues. V dropped 5 bases and J dropped 3 bases, with 15 bases sitting between them.

V gene TRBV7-8 combines with J gene TRBJ1-6, with D tentatively TRBD1 (6 bases). V dropped 3 bases and J dropped 2 bases, with 20 bases sitting between them. The CDR3 contains 19 residues. Germline V gene sequence: CDR1 SGHVS, CDR2 FQNEAQ. CDR3 DNA sequence: TGTGCCAGCAGCTTCTCCCTAAGGGGGGGCGCGCCCTATAATTCACCCCTCCACTTT. Residues: CASSFSLRGGAPYNSPLHF.

The chain couples TRBV4-2 to TRBJ1-6; TRBD1 might be the D (6 bases). CDR1 is LGHNA and CDR2 is YNFKEQ in the germline V gene. This CDR3 comprises 16 residues. The ends were cut back, 0 bases at V and 7 bases at J, with 13 bases in the middle. CDR3 amino acids: CASSQDRQGPNSPLHF. The CDR3 region has the DNA TGTGCCAGCAGCCAAGATCGGCAGGGGCCCAATTCACCCCTCCACTTT.

The CDR3 DNA reads as TGTGCCAGCAGCGTTGAGGGACAGACCTATGGCTACACCTTC. Translation: CASSVEGQTYGYTF. This chain joins TRBV9 and TRBJ1-2, with TRBD1 matching 7 bases. The germline CDR1 and CDR2 sequences are SGDLS and YYNGEE. CDR3 length: 14 residues. V lost 2 bases and J lost 4; bases outside the gene matches: 5.

The gene calls are TRBV7-9 and TRBJ2-3; TRBD1 agrees at 10 bases. The CDR3 spans 16 residues. The junction had 3 bases not matched to a gene; V was cut back by 1 base and J by 2 bases. In germline, CDR1 is SEHNR, CDR2 FQNEAQ (reference sequence). CDR3: CASSLGDRGNTDTQYF. CDR3 coding DNA: TGTGCCAGCAGCTTAGGGGACAGGGGAAACACAGATACGCAGTATTTT.

V gene TRBV7-9 combines with J gene TRBJ1-2; weak D call: TRBD1 (5 bases). Germline V gene data show CDR1 as SEHNR and CDR2 as FQNEAQ (reference sequence). V shed 1 base and J shed 7 bases, with 10 bases lying between them. The CDR3 has 13 amino acids. CDR3 DNA: TGTGCCAGCAGCTTAGGAGGGAGGGGTGGCTACACCTTC. Its translation is CASSLGGRGGYTF.

The chain joins TRBV7-2 to TRBJ1-6, with 9 bases identical to TRBD1. The CDR3 sequence is 15 residues long. CDR1 is SGHTA, CDR2 FQGNSA, per germline. Trimming removed 0 bases from V and 10 bases from J; junction bases left unmatched: 4. As DNA, the CDR3 is TGTGCCAGCAGCTTAGCGGGACAGGGAGCCTCACCCCTCCACTTT. Translated, it gives CASSLAGQGASPLHF.

The chain is built from TRBV6-5 and TRBJ1-6; the D gene is possibly TRBD1 (5 bases). Trimming took 1 base from V and 8 from J, leaving 12 bases between them. The CDR3 length is 15 residues. CDR1 and CDR2 (germline): MNHEY, SVGAGI. CDR3 amino acids: CASSYFGREDSPLHF. The CDR3 region has the DNA TGTGCCAGCAGTTACTTTGGCAGGGAAGATTCACCCCTCCACTTT.

The chain joins TRBV28 to TRBJ1-2, with D uncertain. Germline V lookup: CDR1 MDHEN, CDR2 SYDVKM. This CDR3 has 15 amino acids. Trimming took off 3 bases at V and 8 bases at J, with 19 bases between the two ends. The CDR3 nucleotides are TGTGCCAGCAGTTTGGTCGGCACCCTGGTGGAGGGCTACACCTTC. It specifies CASSLVGTLVEGYTF.

This sequence joins TRBV6-5 and TRBJ1-2; possibly TRBD1 for D (5 bases). The germline CDR1 and CDR2 sequences are MNHEY and SVGAGI. V lost 7 bases to trimming and J lost 1 base, with 16 bases between them. The CDR3 runs to 15 residues. Here the CDR3 DNA reads TGTGCCAGCATTAAGACAGCAACAAGTAACTATGGCTACACCTTC. It encodes CASIKTATSNYGYTF.

The CDR3 DNA is TGTGCCAGCAGCTTGCAGGAGACCCAGTACTTC. Protein product: CASSLQETQYF. The gene calls are TRBV5-5 and TRBJ2-5; D is undetermined. Germline assignment: CDR1 SGHKS and CDR2 YYEKEE (reference sequence). Trimming removed 1 base from V and 5 bases from J, with 3 bases in between. This CDR3 is 11 amino acids long.

The chain couples TRBV3-1 (or the pseudogene TRBV3-2) to TRBJ2-7; 9 nucleotides line up with TRBD2. With V trimmed by 1 base and J by 0 bases, 4 bases remained unmatched. Germline CDR1 is LGHDT and CDR2 is YNNKEL (reference sequence). The CDR3 is 16 amino acids. The DNA of the CDR3 is TGTGCCAGCAGCCAAGGCGGGGGGGGAAACTCCTACGAGCAGTACTTC. Residues: CASSQGGGGNSYEQYF.

The rearrangement joins TRBV5-1 to TRBJ1-5; D is uncertain. Germline V gene data show CDR1 as SGHRS and CDR2 as YFSETQ. There are 15 residues in the CDR3. V lost 1 base and J 4 bases, leaving 12 bases between the germline ends. The CDR3 coding sequence is TGCGCCAGCAGCTTGAATCTAGGAGCGAATCAGCCCCAGCATTTT. It yields the protein CASSLNLGANQPQHF.

This clone was found a few times. This sequence joins TRBV19 and TRBJ1-5; 8 nucleotides line up with TRBD1. V lost 5 bases and J lost 0; bases outside the gene matches: 6. CDR3 length: 16 amino acids. Germline CDR1 is LNHDA and CDR2 is SQIVND (reference sequence). CDR3 sequence (DNA): TGTGCCAGTAGTGACAGGGGAACTTATAGCAATCAGCCCCAGCATTTT. It translates to CASSDRGTYSNQPQHF.

The CDR3, as DNA: TGTGCCTGGAGTGGACCACAGGGGTGGTACGCTGAAGCTTTCTTT. Translated, it gives CAWSGPQGWYAEAFF. The rearrangement joins TRBV30 to TRBJ1-1, with 7 bases that match TRBD1. The V segment lost 1 base and the J segment 6 bases; nucleotides outside the gene matches: 11. CDR1 and CDR2 (germline): GTSNPN, SVGIG (reference sequence). There are 15 residues in the CDR3.

This rearrangement joins TRBV28 to TRBJ1-5, with 7 bases aligning to TRBD1. The germline V gene encodes CDR1 MDHEN and CDR2 SYDVKM. CDR3 size: 13 residues. The V gene end was trimmed by 8 bases and the J gene end by 4 bases; junction bases not matched to a gene: 5. The CDR3 DNA sequence: TGTGCCAGCGAGTGGGACAGAAATCAGCCCCAGCATTTT. Its translation is CASEWDRNQPQHF.

This sequence joins TRBV7-8 and TRBJ2-5; TRBD1 aligns across 12 bases. The V and J ends lost 5 bases and 5 bases, in that order; junction bases with no gene match: 6. Looked up from germline, CDR1 is SGHVS and CDR2 is FQNEAQ. CDR3 length equals 15 residues. The chain's CDR3 is CASSRGTGGRETQYF. CDR3 DNA: TGTGCCAGCAGCCGCGGGACAGGGGGCCGGGAGACCCAGTACTTC.

This rearrangement joins TRBV5-1 to TRBJ1-1; no firm D call. Trimming took off 5 bases at V and 1 base at J, with 15 bases between the two ends. Germline V gives CDR1 SGHRS, CDR2 YFSETQ. The CDR3 extends over 15 amino acids. The CDR3 nucleotides are TGCGCCAGCAGGGAGAACCCTCAAGGGAACACTGAAGCTTTCTTT. Encoded protein: CASRENPQGNTEAFF.

The rearrangement uses TRBV5-5 and TRBJ1-4; tentatively, D is TRBD1 (6 bases). V shed 2 bases and J shed 6 bases, with 11 bases lying between them. Germline CDR1 reads SGHKS; CDR2 reads YYEKEE (reference sequence). The CDR3 extends over 14 amino acids. The CDR3 reads CASSFTGLDEKLFF. The CDR3 DNA follows: TGTGCCAGCAGCTTTACAGGGTTGGATGAAAAACTGTTTTTT.

This sequence joins TRBV4-1 and TRBJ2-6, with D possibly matching TRBD2 (5 bases). The CDR3 has 16 amino acids. CDR1 MGHRA and CDR2 YSYEKL come from the germline V gene. The V and J ends lost 0 bases and 2 bases respectively, with 8 bases between them. Here the CDR3 DNA reads TGCGCCAGCAGCCAAGATCCCGGGACTGGGGCCAACGTCCTGACTTTC. Translating it yields CASSQDPGTGANVLTF.

This chain connects TRBV27 to TRBJ2-5, with D possibly TRBD1 on 5 matching bases. V lost 5 bases and J 2 bases, leaving 18 bases between the germline ends. The germline gives CDR1 MNHEY, CDR2 SMNVEV (reference sequence). The CDR3 covers 16 residues. CDR3 residues: CASSVKGKGLQETQYF. CDR3 nucleotide sequence: TGTGCCAGCAGTGTAAAAGGGAAGGGGTTACAAGAGACCCAGTACTTC.

The gene calls are TRBV6-5 and TRBJ1-2, with D possibly TRBD1 on 5 matching bases. There are 13 residues in the CDR3. Trimming took off 6 bases at V and 4 bases at J, with 12 bases between the two ends. Germline V CDR1 and CDR2: MNHEY, SVGAGI. CDR3 sequence (DNA): TGTGCCAGCAGGTTCAGGGCGAGCTATGGCTACACCTTC. Amino acids: CASRFRASYGYTF.

This chain connects TRBV6-6 to TRBJ2-7, with D possibly matching TRBD1 (5 bases). Trimming shortened V by 2 bases and J by 2 bases, and 10 bases separated the two germline ends. The CDR3 runs to 14 residues. CDR1 is MNHNY, CDR2 SVGAGI, per germline (reference sequence). The CDR3 nucleotides read TGTGCCAGCAGTTACGGGGCGGCTACCTACGAGCAGTACTTC. Protein: CASSYGAATYEQYF.

This clone has just one count. The genes are TRBV11-2 and TRBJ1-2, with 8 bases identical to TRBD1. Germline V gene sequence: CDR1 SGHAT, CDR2 FQNNGV. With 9 bases clipped from V and 8 bases from J, the junction kept 5 bases outside the gene matches. The CDR3 consists of 11 residues. CDR3 protein: CASGQGGGYTF. The CDR3 DNA reads as TGTGCCAGTGGACAGGGAGGAGGCTACACCTTC.